The 24 T cell receptor beta chains in this list originate from one sample, sequenced in a study of T cells in Graves' hyperthyroidism and ophthalmopathy. Amplified TCR beta CDR3 regions came from RNA transcripts. TCR CDR3 regions were first amplified by RT-PCR with HTBI primers. TCRdb re-called the multiplex PCR reads through MiXCR, storing one row per CDR3 protein. The sample lists hundreds of thousands of distinct CDR3 sequences, around 20% seen once, with 34% in the top ten. Sequenced sample: blood. All receptors come from a man aged 25-40 years with Graves' ophthalmopathy.

This rearrangement joins TRBV12-3 or TRBV12-4 to TRBJ1-5; TRBD1 might be the D (6 bases). Between the trimmed V and J ends, which lost 5 bases and 3 bases, there was a span of 14 bases. CDR3 size: 15 residues. In DNA, the CDR3 is TGTGCCAGCAGTCTTAGACAGGAATCCAATCAGCCCCAGCATTTT. This gives the protein CASSLRQESNQPQHF.

The chain joins TRBV20-1 to TRBJ2-7; 11 nucleotides line up with TRBD1. Trimming took 0 bases from V and 0 from J; bases not matched to a gene: 7. CDR3 length: 17 amino acids. Germline CDR1 reads DFQATT; CDR2 reads SNEGSKA (reference sequence). The CDR3 DNA reads TGCAGTGCTAGAGACTTGAATGGGACAGGGGGCTCCTACGAGCAGTACTTC. This encodes CSARDLNGTGGSYEQYF.

A note on this clonotype: This clone may be a read error of a much larger clone one base away. CDR3 protein: CASVAGVSTDTQHF. CDR3 DNA: TGTGCCAGCGTAGCGGGGGTCAGCACAGATACGCAGCATTTT. This chain connects TRBV2 to TRBJ2-3; perhaps TRBD1 as D (5 bases). The J call is doubtful: the DNA matches TRBJ1-5 better. Germline V gene sequence: CDR1 SNHLY, CDR2 FYNNEI. The CDR3 totals 14 residues.

In this sample, this clonotype turned up many times. The gene calls are TRBV30 and TRBJ1-1; the D gene is possibly TRBD1 (6 bases). This CDR3 spans 15 amino acids. Germline CDR1 is GTSNPN and CDR2 is SVGIG (reference sequence). V was cut by 2 bases and J by 7 bases, with 20 bases left in between. CDR3 in amino acids: CAWSTSGQSFGEAFF. The CDR3 region has the DNA TGTGCCTGGAGTACTTCGGGACAAAGTTTCGGTGAAGCTTTCTTT.

The chain has TRBV20-1 and TRBJ2-7, with D perhaps TRBD2 (6 bases). The CDR3 is made up of 14 amino acids. Trimming removed 0 bases at V and 3 bases at J, with 12 bases between. Germline-derived CDR1 and CDR2 are DFQATT and SNEGSKA (reference sequence). CDR3 nucleotides: TGCAGTGCTAGAGATATGGGGGAGGTCTACGAGCAGTACTTC. Translation: CSARDMGEVYEQYF.

The rearrangement uses TRBV19 and TRBJ2-1, with D possibly TRBD2 on 7 matching bases. The CDR3 spans 15 residues. Germline assignment: CDR1 LNHDA and CDR2 SQIVND (reference sequence). Trimming took 1 base from V and 4 from J, leaving 11 bases between them. The CDR3 here is CASSIGGGPYNEQFF. The CDR3, as DNA: TGTGCCAGTAGTATAGGCGGGGGCCCATACAATGAGCAGTTCTTC.

This clonotype was observed a handful of times. The chain combines TRBV18 with TRBJ2-3; D perhaps matches TRBD1 (5 bases). V was clipped by 4 bases and J by 2 bases, with 16 bases between them. This CDR3 region has 16 residues. Germline V gene sequence: CDR1 KGHSH, CDR2 LQKENI. CDR3 in DNA: TGTGCCAGCTCACAGGGGTTCACTGGAAACACAGATACGCAGTATTTT. Its translation is CASSQGFTGNTDTQYF. The whole variable domain, filled in from reference TRBV18 and TRBJ2-3, reads NAGVMQNPRHLVRRRGQEARLRCSPMKGHSHVYWYRQLPEEGLKFMVYLQKENIIDESGMPKERFSAEFPKEGPSILRIQQVVRGDSAAYFCASSQGFTGNTDTQYFGPGTRLTVL.

This clonotype has more than one count but fewer than ten. The chain has TRBV2 and TRBJ2-5, with 10 bases fitting TRBD2. The CDR3 is 18 amino acids. Germline V lookup: CDR1 SNHLY, CDR2 FYNNEI. Trimming at V came to 4 bases and at J to 5 bases, leaving 16 bases not matched to a gene. CDR3 protein: CASSGEGGLARRSETQYF. CDR3 nucleotides: TGTGCCAGCAGTGGCGAGGGGGGACTAGCGCGAAGATCGGAGACCCAGTACTTC.

This clonotype was counted at least ten times. J is TRBJ1-1 and V is TRBV5-1; possible D gene TRBD1, 5 bases. CDR3 length: 13 amino acids. Trimming took off 5 bases at V and 1 base at J, with 9 bases between the two ends. Germline V CDR1 and CDR2: SGHRS, YFSETQ. CDR3 nucleotide sequence: TGCGCCAGCAGACGGACACCGAACACTGAAGCTTTCTTT. Encoded protein: CASRRTPNTEAFF.

This clonotype has a handful of counts. This chain connects TRBV20-1 to TRBJ1-5; D is unclear. Per the germline V gene, CDR1 is DFQATT and CDR2 is SNEGSKA (reference sequence). Between the trimmed V and J ends, which lost 7 bases and 4 bases, there was a span of 8 bases. The CDR3 is made up of 11 amino acids. The CDR3 reads CSVEVNQPQHF. CDR3 in DNA: TGCAGTGTAGAGGTAAATCAGCCCCAGCATTTT.

This clonotype turned up a few times. The gene calls are TRBV2 and TRBJ1-6; D ambiguous. The V end lost 6 bases, the J end lost 0 bases, and 9 bases lay between the germline ends. CDR1 is SNHLY and CDR2 is FYNNEI in the germline V gene. The CDR3 extends over 15 amino acids. The CDR3 is CASRNQNSYNSPLHF. The DNA of the CDR3 is TGTGCCAGCAGGAATCAGAACTCCTATAATTCACCCCTCCACTTT.

This clonotype occurred many times. The chain combines TRBV12-3 or TRBV12-4 with TRBJ2-5, with D possibly TRBD2 on 7 matching bases. The germline V and J ends were trimmed by 3 bases and 5 bases, with 16 bases remaining between them. The CDR3 runs to 15 residues. The DNA of the CDR3 is TGTGCCAGCAGTTTCCGGGGGGCTCTTGGGGAGACCCAGTACTTC. This encodes CASSFRGALGETQYF.

This clonotype was seen ten or more times. The CDR3 protein is CASSARTGLAGANEQFF. CDR3 bases: TGTGCCAGCAGCGCCCGAACCGGACTAGCGGGAGCCAATGAGCAGTTCTTC. This chain links TRBV11-3 with TRBJ2-1; TRBD2 agrees at 13 bases. CDR1 is SGHNT, CDR2 YENEEA, per germline. V was clipped by 5 bases and J by 6 bases; unmatched bases: 10. The CDR3 extends over 17 amino acids.

The chain uses TRBV20-1 and TRBJ1-1; tentative D call: TRBD1 (6 bases). The germline V gene encodes CDR1 DFQATT and CDR2 SNEGSKA (reference sequence). V was trimmed by 1 base and J by 1 base, leaving 19 bases between them. This CDR3 is built from 17 residues. CDR3: CSARGGGAGEWNTEAFF. In DNA, the CDR3 is TGCAGTGCTAGAGGTGGCGGGGCAGGGGAATGGAACACTGAAGCTTTCTTT.

This chain joins TRBV6-9 and TRBJ2-5; 8 bases are shared with TRBD1. Germline values: CDR1 MNHGY, CDR2 SVAAGI. V trimming: 3 bases; J trimming: 4 bases; junction bases outside the gene matches: 10. The length of the CDR3 is 16 residues. CDR3 protein: CASSYPGQGKGETQYF. In nucleotides, the CDR3 is TGTGCCAGCAGTTACCCCGGACAGGGCAAAGGAGAGACCCAGTACTTC.

This chain joins TRBV3-1 and TRBJ2-3; tentative D call: TRBD2 (6 bases). CDR1 LGHDT and CDR2 YNNKEL come from the germline V gene (reference sequence). The CDR3 is made up of 14 amino acids. The germline V and J ends were trimmed by 4 bases and 6 bases, with 14 bases remaining between them. In nucleotides, the CDR3 is TGTGCCAGCAGCCGTTCGGGAGCAGGTGATACGCAGTATTTT. Amino acids: CASSRSGAGDTQYF.

This clonotype turned up a few times. This chain joins TRBV7-2 and TRBJ1-1, with 7 bases fitting TRBD1. From germline, CDR1 is SGHTA and CDR2 FQGNSA. The CDR3 is made up of 13 amino acids. V shed 5 bases, J shed 11 bases, and the junction held 11 bases outside the gene matches. CDR3 in DNA: TGTGCCAGCAGCCTACGACAGGGCCGAAATGCTTTCTTT. It codes for CASSLRQGRNAFF.

This clonotype was counted at least ten times. V is TRBV24-1 and J is TRBJ2-7; maybe TRBD2 (5 bases). The CDR3 sequence is 14 residues long. Deletions cut 6 bases from V and 2 bases from J, with 13 bases between. The germline V gene has CDR1 KGHDR and CDR2 SFDVKD. The CDR3: CATSPSGGAYEQYF. The CDR3, as DNA: TGTGCCACCAGTCCCTCCGGAGGAGCCTACGAGCAGTACTTC.

Only a few counts were recorded for this clonotype. The chain has TRBV18 and TRBJ2-1; 10 positions agree with TRBD2. This CDR3 has 17 amino acids. Germline V gene data show CDR1 as KGHSH and CDR2 as LQKENI. V lost 6 bases and J lost 4; bases outside the gene matches: 12. Here the CDR3 reads CASSPLLAGGQYNEQFF. CDR3 nucleotides: TGTGCCAGCTCCCCGCTTTTAGCGGGAGGACAATACAATGAGCAGTTCTTC.

The rearrangement links TRBV18 to TRBJ2-7, with D possibly TRBD1 on 8 matching bases. The CDR3 runs 18 residues. Germline V gives CDR1 KGHSH, CDR2 LQKENI. Trimming took 3 bases from V and 0 from J, leaving 21 bases between them. DNA for the CDR3: TGTGCCAGCTCACCTTACCCCTCAGGGGGCGGGAGCTCCTACGAGCAGTACTTC. Amino acid sequence: CASSPYPSGGGSSYEQYF.

This clonotype was counted between two and nine times. The chain joins TRBV20-1 to TRBJ1-1; TRBD1 matches 8 bases. Germline V gene lookup returns CDR1 DFQATT and CDR2 SNEGSKA (reference sequence). The CDR3 is 13 amino acids. The V segment lost 0 bases and the J segment 11 bases; nucleotides outside the gene matches: 8. The CDR3 here is CSARDGQGTGAFF. The CDR3 DNA reads as TGCAGTGCTAGAGACGGACAGGGAACGGGGGCTTTCTTT.

This clonotype was counted a few times. V is TRBV19 and J is TRBJ1-3; no clear D. The CDR3 sequence is 14 residues long. V was cut by 2 bases and J by 4 bases, with 9 bases left in between. The germline V gene has CDR1 LNHDA and CDR2 SQIVND (reference sequence). CDR3 in amino acids: CASSILEFGNTIYF. For the CDR3, the DNA is TGTGCCAGTAGTATACTAGAATTCGGAAACACCATATATTTT.

This clonotype was recorded many times. The J gene is TRBJ1-1, the V gene TRBV18, with D maybe TRBD1 (5 bases). This CDR3 comprises 13 residues. Trimming left V 10 bases short and J 1 base short, with 13 bases between. Looked up from germline, CDR1 is KGHSH and CDR2 is LQKENI. The CDR3 sequence is CATTLGGNTEAFF. The CDR3 DNA is TGTGCCACCACCCTCGGGGGGAACACTGAAGCTTTCTTT.

The table lists this clonotype with many counts. This chain uses TRBV12-3 or TRBV12-4 with TRBJ1-1; D unclear. This CDR3 is 13 amino acids long. The V end was cut by 3 bases, the J end by 4 bases, with 9 bases between. In nucleotides, the CDR3 is TGTGCCAGCAGTTTGGAATGGAGCACTGAAGCTTTCTTT. Its protein is CASSLEWSTEAFF.